The source of this T cell receptor (beta chain) is a study of T cells in Graves' hyperthyroidism and ophthalmopathy. Study findings and constraints: Most clonotypes expanded in the thyroid (above 0.001) were also present in blood.

Remarks on this clonotype: Its matching antigen is unknown.

There were TCR beta CDR3 regions amplified from RNA transcripts. First-round RT-PCR targeting the TCR CDR3 was performed with the HTBI primer set. TCRdb re-derived calls from the multiplex PCR reads in MiXCR, one entry per CDR3 protein. The repertoire holds 490,000 or so distinct CDR3 sequences, with 22% as singletons. Each diagnosis drew on symptoms, thyroxine, TRAb, thyroid ultrasound and orbital computed tomography findings. PBMCs were derived from under 13 ml fresh peripheral blood. The CDR3 is 18 residues long. Trimming took 0 bases from V and 7 from J, leaving 19 bases between them. The germline gives CDR1 MNHEY, CDR2 SMNVEV (reference sequence).

The V call is TRBV27, the J call TRBJ1-6; perhaps TRBD1 as D (6 bases). The sequenced sample was blood. The source is a woman aged 70-85 years with Graves' ophthalmopathy. In DNA form, the CDR3 reads TGTGCCAGCAGTTTATCGATCGGGGGGGCTTTTTGGAATTCACCCCTCCACTTT. Its translation: CASSLSIGGAFWNSPLHF.